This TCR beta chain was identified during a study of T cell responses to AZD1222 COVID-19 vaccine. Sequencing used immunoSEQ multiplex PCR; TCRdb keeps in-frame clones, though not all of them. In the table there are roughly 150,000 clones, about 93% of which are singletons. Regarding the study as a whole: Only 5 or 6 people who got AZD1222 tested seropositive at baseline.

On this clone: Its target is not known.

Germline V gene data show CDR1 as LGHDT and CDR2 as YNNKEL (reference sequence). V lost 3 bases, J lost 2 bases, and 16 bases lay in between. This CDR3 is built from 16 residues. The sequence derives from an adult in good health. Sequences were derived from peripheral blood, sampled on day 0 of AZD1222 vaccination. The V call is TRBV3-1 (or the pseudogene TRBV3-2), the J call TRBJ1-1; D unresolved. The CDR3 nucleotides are TGTGCCAGCAGCCACACTCAGACAAACAGAAACACTGAAGCTTTCTTT. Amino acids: CASSHTQTNRNTEAFF.